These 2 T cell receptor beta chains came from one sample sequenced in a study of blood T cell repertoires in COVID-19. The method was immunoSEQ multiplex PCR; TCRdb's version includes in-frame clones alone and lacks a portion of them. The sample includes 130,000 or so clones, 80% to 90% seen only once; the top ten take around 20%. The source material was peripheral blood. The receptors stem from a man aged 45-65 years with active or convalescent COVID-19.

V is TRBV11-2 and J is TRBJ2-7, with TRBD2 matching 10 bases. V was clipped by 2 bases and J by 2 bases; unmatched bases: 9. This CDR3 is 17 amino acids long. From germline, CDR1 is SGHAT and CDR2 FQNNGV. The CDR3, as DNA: TGTGCCAGCAGCTTAAAACTAGCGGGAATCGCTGCCTACGAGCAGTACTTC. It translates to CASSLKLAGIAAYEQYF.

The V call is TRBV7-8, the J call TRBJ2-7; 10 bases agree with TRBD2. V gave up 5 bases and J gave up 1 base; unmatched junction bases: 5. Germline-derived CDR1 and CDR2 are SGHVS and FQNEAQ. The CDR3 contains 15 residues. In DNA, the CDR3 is TGTGCCAGCAGCGTCGGGACTAGCGTTTCCTACGAGCAGTACTTC. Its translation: CASSVGTSVSYEQYF. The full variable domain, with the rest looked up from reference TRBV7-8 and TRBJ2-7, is GAGVSQSPRYKVAKRGQDVALRCDPISGHVSLFWYQQALGQGPEFLTYFQNEAQLDKSGLPSDRFFAERPEGSVSTLKIQRTQQEDSAVYLCASSVGTSVSYEQYFGPGTRLTVT.